These 11 T cell receptor beta chains were all obtained from the same sample, sequenced in a study of T cells in Graves' hyperthyroidism and ophthalmopathy. TCR beta CDR3 sequences were amplified from RNA transcripts. HTBI primers drove first-round RT-PCR of the TCR CDR3. One entry per CDR3 protein results from TCRdb running MiXCR on the multiplex PCR reads. This table holds more than 500,000 distinct CDR3 sequences, 46% found once. Sequenced input: peripheral blood or thyroid tissue (not recorded which). Source of these receptors: an adult woman with Graves' disease, either hyperthyroidism or ophthalmopathy (not recorded which).

This clonotype was detected ten times or more. The chain is built from TRBV14 and TRBJ1-2; D is ambiguous. This CDR3 comprises 14 residues. V lost 0 bases and J 4 bases, leaving 9 bases between the germline ends. Germline V gene lookup returns CDR1 SGHDN and CDR2 FVKESK. The CDR3 loop is CASSQDPGFYGYTF. As DNA, the CDR3 is TGTGCCAGCAGCCAAGATCCAGGTTTCTATGGCTACACCTTC. Based on the CDR3 plus reference TRBV14 and TRBJ1-2, the full variable domain is EAGVTQFPSHSVIEKGQTVTLRCDPISGHDNLYWYRRVMGKEIKFLLHFVKESKQDESGMPNNRFLAERTGGTYSTLKVQPAELEDSGVYFCASSQDPGFYGYTFGSGTRLTVV.

This sequence joins TRBV20-1 and TRBJ1-2; D might be TRBD1 (5 bases). Between the trimmed V and J ends, which lost 6 bases and 1 base, there was a span of 12 bases. CDR1 is DFQATT and CDR2 is SNEGSKA in the germline V gene (reference sequence). The CDR3 contains 13 residues. The CDR3 spells CSARDVFNYGYTF. DNA of the CDR3: TGCAGTGCGAGGGACGTCTTTAACTATGGCTACACCTTC.

This chain joins TRBV20-1 and TRBJ2-5, with TRBD2 as a possible D gene (6 bases). Germline V gene lookup returns CDR1 DFQATT and CDR2 SNEGSKA (reference sequence). Trimming left V 1 base short and J 2 bases short, with 11 bases between. The CDR3 spans 14 residues. CDR3 in amino acids: CSARGGGFQETQYF. DNA of the CDR3: TGCAGTGCTAGAGGGGGAGGCTTTCAAGAGACCCAGTACTTC.

There are many counts of this clonotype. The chain employs TRBV7-2 and TRBJ2-7; a weak D match, TRBD2 (6 bases). V was clipped by 4 bases and J by 4 bases, with 11 bases between them. Germline CDR1 SGHTA, CDR2 FQGNSA. CDR3 length: 13 amino acids. CDR3: CASSYGSEYEQYF. Here the CDR3 DNA reads TGTGCCAGCAGCTACGGGAGCGAGTACGAGCAGTACTTC.

The rearrangement links TRBV15 to TRBJ2-1; 8 bases are a match to TRBD2. V dropped 1 base and J dropped 6; count of bases not matched to a gene: 5. The CDR3 runs 15 residues. Germline loops: CDR1 LNHNV, CDR2 YYDKDF (reference sequence). CDR3 protein: CATSRVSGTFNEQFF. The CDR3 DNA reads TGTGCCACCAGCAGAGTTAGCGGGACGTTCAATGAGCAGTTCTTC.

V and J are TRBV15 and TRBJ2-5, with D perhaps matching TRBD2 (5 bases). The length of the CDR3 is 13 residues. Trimming removed 9 bases at V and 1 base at J, with 12 bases between. The germline gives CDR1 LNHNV, CDR2 YYDKDF (reference sequence). CDR3 residues: CATTEGTQETQYF. The CDR3 region has the DNA TGTGCCACAACCGAGGGCACCCAAGAGACCCAGTACTTC.

This clonotype was detected many times. The CDR3, as DNA: TGCGCCAGCAGCAGGGACGGTGGGTTTAACTATGGCTACACCTTC. It specifies CASSRDGGFNYGYTF. The V and J genes are TRBV5-1 and TRBJ1-2, with D tentatively TRBD1 (5 bases). V dropped 4 bases and J dropped 1 base, with 14 bases sitting between them. Per the germline V gene, CDR1 is SGHRS and CDR2 is YFSETQ. The CDR3 has 15 amino acids.

This clonotype was detected many times. The chain links TRBV20-1 to TRBJ1-6, with D possibly TRBD1 on 5 matching bases. V gave up 0 bases and J gave up 10 bases, with 7 bases separating them. Germline V gene sequence: CDR1 DFQATT, CDR2 SNEGSKA (reference sequence). The CDR3 covers 12 residues. CDR3 coding DNA: TGCAGTGCTAGAGACAGGGACTCACCCCTCCACTTT. This gives the protein CSARDRDSPLHF.

Remarks on this clonotype: A much bigger clone sits one base away, suggesting this may be a read error. The chain recombines TRBV6-1 with TRBJ2-7; D possibly corresponds to TRBD1 (5 bases). The germline CDR1 and CDR2 sequences are MNHNS and SASEGT. The CDR3 is 14 residues long. CDR3 sequence (DNA): TGTGCCAGCAGGGAAGGCAGGGCCGTCTACGAGCAGTACTTC. Translation gives CASREGRAVYEQYF.

This chain connects TRBV5-6 to TRBJ2-1, with TRBD2 matching 9 bases. Germline V gene lookup returns CDR1 SGHDT and CDR2 YYEEEE. The CDR3 sequence is 14 residues long. Trimming cost V 7 bases and J 9 bases; bases outside gene matches: 11. As DNA, the CDR3 is TGTGCCAGCTCCGCTCTAGCGGGAATCACTGAGCAGTTCTTC. Its protein product is CASSALAGITEQFF.

Turning to this clonotype: One junction end disagrees with the germline gene, perhaps due to a read error. The chain links TRBV7-2 to TRBJ2-5, with TRBD2 matching 14 bases. Germline assignment: CDR1 SGHTA and CDR2 FQGNSA. The CDR3 length is 16 residues. The chain's CDR3 is CARSPRTSGRSETQYF. CDR3 coding DNA: TGTGCCCGCAGTCCTCGGACTAGCGGGAGGTCAGAGACCCAGTACTTC. Full variable domain (remainder filled in from reference TRBV7-2 and TRBJ2-5): GAGVSQSPSNKVTEKGKDVELRCDPISGHTALYWYRQSLGQGLEFLIYFQGNSAPDKSGLPSDRFSAERTGGSVSTLTIQRTQQEDSAVYLCARSPRTSGRSETQYFGPGTRLLVL.